The count of the clone carrying this T cell receptor (beta chain) is one. Its antigen remains unknown. This sample was taken from a study of cytomegalovirus exposure and HLA in healthy donors. Study-wide findings and caveats: Presence/absence analysis assumed near-uniform sequencing depth across donors. DRB1 had the most TCR associations and HLA-C the fewest, a later analysis found, with rates varying by HLA locus.

The PCR used 60 Vbeta and 13 Jbeta primers. Method: immunoSEQ multiplex PCR; TCRdb's copy keeps in-frame clones and lacks some. The sample comprises some 100,000 clones, under 80% of which are singletons, and under 14% rests with the top ten. When sampled, the donors appeared nominally healthy, though they likely had unrecorded immune exposures. This clonotype was obtained from a woman aged 45-60 years in good health and CMV-seropositive. The sample comprised PBMCs.

The CDR3 DNA reads as TGCGCCAGCAGCACTACCTCGGGGGACGGCTACACCTTC. It specifies CASSTTSGDGYTF. The V call is TRBV5-1, the J call TRBJ1-2; tentative D call: TRBD1 (5 bases). The CDR3 covers 13 residues. Trimming cost V 4 bases and J 8 bases, with 15 bases left between them. Germline CDR1 SGHRS, CDR2 YFSETQ.